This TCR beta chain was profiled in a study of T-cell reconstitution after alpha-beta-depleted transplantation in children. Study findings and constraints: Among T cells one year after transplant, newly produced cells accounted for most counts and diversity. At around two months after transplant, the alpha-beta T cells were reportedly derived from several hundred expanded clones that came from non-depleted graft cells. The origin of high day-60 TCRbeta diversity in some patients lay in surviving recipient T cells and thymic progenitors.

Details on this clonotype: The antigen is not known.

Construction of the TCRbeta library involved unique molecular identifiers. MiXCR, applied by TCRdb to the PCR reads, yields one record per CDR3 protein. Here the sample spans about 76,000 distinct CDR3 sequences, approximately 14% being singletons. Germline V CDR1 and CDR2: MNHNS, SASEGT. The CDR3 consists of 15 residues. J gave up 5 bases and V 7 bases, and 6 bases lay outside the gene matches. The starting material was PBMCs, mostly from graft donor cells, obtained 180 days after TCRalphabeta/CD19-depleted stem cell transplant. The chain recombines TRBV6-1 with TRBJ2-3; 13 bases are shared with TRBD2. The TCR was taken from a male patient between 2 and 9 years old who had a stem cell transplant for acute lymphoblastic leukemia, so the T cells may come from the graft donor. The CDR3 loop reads CASTGLAGVIDTQYF. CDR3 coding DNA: TGTGCCAGCACAGGACTAGCGGGAGTCATAGATACGCAGTATTTT.